This TCR beta chain was recorded in a study of CD8 T cells in Susac syndrome. The RNA, about 0.5 to 1 ug, was put through reverse transcription using random hexamers. TCRdb re-called the immunoSEQ multiplex PCR reads through MiXCR, storing one row per CDR3 protein. This table has 300,000 to 350,000 distinct CDR3 sequences, 92% appearing once. Sequencing of TCR beta drew on CD8+ and CD4+ T cells from blood. The study used treatment-naive patients who had stable or active relapsing-remitting disease as multiple sclerosis controls. Negative isolation yielded CD8+ and CD4+ T cells; FACS enriched TEMRA cells. CDR1 and CDR2 (germline): SGHDN, FVKESK. This CDR3 comprises 16 residues. V was clipped by 0 bases and J by 3 bases, with 12 bases between them.

This chain joins TRBV14 and TRBJ2-1, with D perhaps TRBD1 (5 bases). This sequence originates from a human donor with multiple sclerosis. Material: CD4+ T cells from PBMCs. The CDR3 sequence: CASSQEGAFSYNEQFF. DNA for the CDR3: TGTGCCAGCAGCCAAGAAGGGGCGTTTAGCTACAATGAGCAGTTCTTC. The full variable domain, rest sourced from reference TRBV14 and TRBJ2-1, is EAGVTQFPSHSVIEKGQTVTLRCDPISGHDNLYWYRRVMGKEIKFLLHFVKESKQDESGMPNNRFLAERTGGTYSTLKVQPAELEDSGVYFCASSQEGAFSYNEQFFGPGTRLTVL.